The text below deals with one T cell receptor beta chain. Its matching antigen is unknown. This entry comes from a study of cytomegalovirus exposure and HLA in healthy donors. Study outcomes and limitations: Confirmation was obtained in vitro that a few CMV-associated chains are specific for CMV antigens. Rare sequences made up most TCRs, while some public TCRs were found in many donors. The study listed roughly 150 cytomegalovirus-associated TCR beta chains.

The data were produced by immunoSEQ multiplex PCR, yet TCRdb's version contains in-frame clones alone and is incomplete. The sample carries some 60,000 clones, 90% to 97% recorded once. The CDR3 length is 11 residues. Trimming stripped 4 bases from V and 10 bases from J, with 11 bases between. CDR1 GTSNPN and CDR2 SVGIG come from the germline V gene (reference sequence). V is TRBV30 and J is TRBJ2-1; a weak D match, TRBD2 (6 bases). Sample: PBMCs. This TCR derives from a young man in good health and CMV-seronegative. The CDR3 nucleotides are TGTGCCTGGAACCGACTAGGCGAGCAGTTCTTC. Translated, it gives CAWNRLGEQFF.